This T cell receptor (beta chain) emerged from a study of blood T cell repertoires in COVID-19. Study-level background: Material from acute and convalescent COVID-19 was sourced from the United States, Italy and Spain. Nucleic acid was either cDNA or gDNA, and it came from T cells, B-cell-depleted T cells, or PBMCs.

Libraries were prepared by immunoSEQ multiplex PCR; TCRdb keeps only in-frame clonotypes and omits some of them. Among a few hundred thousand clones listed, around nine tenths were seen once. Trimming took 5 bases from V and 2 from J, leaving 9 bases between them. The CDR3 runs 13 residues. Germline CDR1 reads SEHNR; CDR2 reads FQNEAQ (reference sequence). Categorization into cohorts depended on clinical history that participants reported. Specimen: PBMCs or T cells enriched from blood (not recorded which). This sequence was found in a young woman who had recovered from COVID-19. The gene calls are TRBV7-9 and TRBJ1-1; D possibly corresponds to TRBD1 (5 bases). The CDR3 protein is CASSPDSNTEAFF. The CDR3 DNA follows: TGTGCCAGCAGCCCAGACAGCAACACTGAAGCTTTCTTT.